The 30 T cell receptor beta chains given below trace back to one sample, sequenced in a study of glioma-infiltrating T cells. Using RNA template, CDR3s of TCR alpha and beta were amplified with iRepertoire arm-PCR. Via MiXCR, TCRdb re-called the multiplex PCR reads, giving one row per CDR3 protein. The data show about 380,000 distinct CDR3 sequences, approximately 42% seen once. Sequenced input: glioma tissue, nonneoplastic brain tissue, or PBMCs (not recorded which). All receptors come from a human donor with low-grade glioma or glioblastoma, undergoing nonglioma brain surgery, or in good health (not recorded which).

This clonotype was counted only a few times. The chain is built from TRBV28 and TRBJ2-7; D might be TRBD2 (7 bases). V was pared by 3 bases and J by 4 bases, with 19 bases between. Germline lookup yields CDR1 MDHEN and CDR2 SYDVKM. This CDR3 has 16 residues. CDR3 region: CASSFSLARGGYEQYF. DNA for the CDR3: TGTGCCAGCAGTTTCTCACTAGCGAGGGGGGGTTACGAGCAGTACTTC.

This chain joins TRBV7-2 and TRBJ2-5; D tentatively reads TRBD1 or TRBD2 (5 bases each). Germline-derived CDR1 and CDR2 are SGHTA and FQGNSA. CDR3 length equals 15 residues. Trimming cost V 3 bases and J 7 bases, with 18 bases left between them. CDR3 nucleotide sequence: TGTGCCAGCAGCTTGTGGGGCGGAACAAGCGGGACCCAGTACTTC. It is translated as CASSLWGGTSGTQYF.

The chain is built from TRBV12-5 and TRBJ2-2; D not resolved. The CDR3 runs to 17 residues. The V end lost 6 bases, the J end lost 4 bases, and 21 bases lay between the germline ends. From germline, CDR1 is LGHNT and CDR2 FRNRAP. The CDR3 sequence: CASGSSLGIGITGELFF. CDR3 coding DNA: TGTGCTAGTGGCTCCTCTCTGGGCATCGGAATCACCGGGGAGCTGTTTTTT. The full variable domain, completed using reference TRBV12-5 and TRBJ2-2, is DARVTQTPRHKVTEMGQEVTMRCQPILGHNTVFWYRQTMMQGLELLAYFRNRAPLDDSGMPKDRFSAEMPDATLATLKIQPSEPRDSAVYFCASGSSLGIGITGELFFGEGSRLTVL.

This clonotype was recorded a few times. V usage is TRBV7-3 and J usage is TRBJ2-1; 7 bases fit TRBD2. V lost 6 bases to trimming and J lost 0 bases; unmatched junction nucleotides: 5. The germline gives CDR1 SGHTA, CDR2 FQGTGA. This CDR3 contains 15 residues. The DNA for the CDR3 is TGTGCCAGCAGGTCTAGCGGTTCCTCCTACAATGAGCAGTTCTTC. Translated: CASRSSGSSYNEQFF.

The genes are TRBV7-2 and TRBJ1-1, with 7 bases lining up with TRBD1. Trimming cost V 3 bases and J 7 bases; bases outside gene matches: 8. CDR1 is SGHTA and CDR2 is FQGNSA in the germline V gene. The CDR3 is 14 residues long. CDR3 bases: TGTGCCAGCAGCTTTACAGGGGCCCCCATTGAAGCTTTCTTT. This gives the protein CASSFTGAPIEAFF.

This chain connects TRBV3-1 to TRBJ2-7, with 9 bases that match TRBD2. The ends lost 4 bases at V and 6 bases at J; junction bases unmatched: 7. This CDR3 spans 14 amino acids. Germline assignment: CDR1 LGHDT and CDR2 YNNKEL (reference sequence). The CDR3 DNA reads TGTGCCAGCAGCCCCTGGCGGGAGGGCGTCGAGCAGTACTTC. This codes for CASSPWREGVEQYF.

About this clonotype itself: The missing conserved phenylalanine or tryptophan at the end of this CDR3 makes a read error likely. The CDR3 DNA follows: TGTGCCAGCTCACCGATCCCAGATGGGAACACTGAAGCTTTCCTT. It is translated as CASSPIPDGNTEAFL. The chain has TRBV18 and TRBJ1-1; D remains unclear. Trimming removed 3 bases from V and 1 base from J, with 12 bases in between. Germline V lookup: CDR1 KGHSH, CDR2 LQKENI. The length of the CDR3 is 15 residues.

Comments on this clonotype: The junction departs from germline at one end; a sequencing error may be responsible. CDR3 in amino acids: CAGSSGTLNTGELFF. In DNA form, the CDR3 reads TGCGCCGGCAGCTCCGGGACATTGAACACCGGGGAGCTGTTTTTT. The chain combines TRBV5-1 with TRBJ2-2; tentative D call: TRBD1 (6 bases). Germline values: CDR1 SGHRS, CDR2 YFSETQ. CDR3 length equals 15 residues.

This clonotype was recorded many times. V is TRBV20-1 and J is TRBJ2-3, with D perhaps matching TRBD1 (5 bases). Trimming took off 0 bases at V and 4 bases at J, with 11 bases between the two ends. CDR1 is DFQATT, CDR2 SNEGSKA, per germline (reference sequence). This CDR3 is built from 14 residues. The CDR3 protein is CSARDWQGSDTQYF. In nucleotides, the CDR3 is TGCAGTGCTAGAGATTGGCAGGGTTCAGATACGCAGTATTTT.

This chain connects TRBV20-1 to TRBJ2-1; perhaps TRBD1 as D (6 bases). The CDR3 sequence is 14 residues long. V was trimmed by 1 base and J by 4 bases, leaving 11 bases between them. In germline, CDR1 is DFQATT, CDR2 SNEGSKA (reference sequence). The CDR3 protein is CSARGPRGYNEQFF. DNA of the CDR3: TGCAGTGCTAGAGGACCTAGGGGGTACAATGAGCAGTTCTTC.

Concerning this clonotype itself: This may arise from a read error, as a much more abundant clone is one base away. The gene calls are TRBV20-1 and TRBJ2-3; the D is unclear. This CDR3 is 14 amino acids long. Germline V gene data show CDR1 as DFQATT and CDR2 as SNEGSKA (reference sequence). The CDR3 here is CSARHGISKDTQYF. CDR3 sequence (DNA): TGCAGTGCTAGGCATGGGATTAGCAAAGATACGCAGTATTTT.

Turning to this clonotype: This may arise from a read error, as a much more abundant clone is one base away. The CDR3: CASSLGGGGAFF. As DNA, the CDR3 is TGTGCCAGCAGTTTAGGGGGCGGTGGAGCTTTCTTT. The rearrangement uses TRBV28 and TRBJ1-1; a weak D match, TRBD1 (6 bases). Trimming pared 2 bases from V and 10 bases from J, leaving 11 bases between. CDR1 MDHEN and CDR2 SYDVKM come from the germline V gene. The CDR3 extends over 12 amino acids.

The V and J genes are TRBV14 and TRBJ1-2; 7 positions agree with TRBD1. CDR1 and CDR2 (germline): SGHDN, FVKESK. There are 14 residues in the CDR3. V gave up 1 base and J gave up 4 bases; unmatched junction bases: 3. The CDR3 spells CASSQGQGSYGYTF. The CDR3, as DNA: TGTGCCAGCAGCCAAGGACAGGGAAGCTATGGCTACACCTTC.

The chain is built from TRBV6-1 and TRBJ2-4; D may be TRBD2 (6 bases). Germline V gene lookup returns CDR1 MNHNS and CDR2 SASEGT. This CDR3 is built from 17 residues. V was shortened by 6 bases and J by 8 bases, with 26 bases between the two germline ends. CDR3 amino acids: CASSDRWTEEGLYIQYF. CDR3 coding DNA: TGTGCCAGCAGCGACCGCTGGACGGAGGAGGGCTTATACATTCAGTACTTC.

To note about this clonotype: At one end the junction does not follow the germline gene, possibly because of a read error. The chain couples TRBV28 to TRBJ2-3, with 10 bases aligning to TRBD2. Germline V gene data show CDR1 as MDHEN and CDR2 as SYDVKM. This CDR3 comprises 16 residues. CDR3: CAGSLYLAGEPDTQYF. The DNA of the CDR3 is TGTGCCGGCAGTTTATATCTAGCGGGAGAGCCAGATACGCAGTATTTT.

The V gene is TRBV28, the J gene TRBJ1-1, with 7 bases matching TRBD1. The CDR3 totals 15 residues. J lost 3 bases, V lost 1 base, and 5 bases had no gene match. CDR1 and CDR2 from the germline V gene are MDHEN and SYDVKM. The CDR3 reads CASSLSRTGDTEAFF. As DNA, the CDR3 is TGTGCCAGCAGTTTATCACGGACAGGAGACACTGAAGCTTTCTTT.

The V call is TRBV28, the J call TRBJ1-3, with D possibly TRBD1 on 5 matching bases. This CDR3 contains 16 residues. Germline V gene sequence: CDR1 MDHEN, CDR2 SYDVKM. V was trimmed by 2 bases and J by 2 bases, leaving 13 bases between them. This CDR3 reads CASSLITGGTGNTIYF. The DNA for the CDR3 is TGTGCCAGCAGTTTAATCACCGGGGGAACTGGAAACACCATATATTTT.

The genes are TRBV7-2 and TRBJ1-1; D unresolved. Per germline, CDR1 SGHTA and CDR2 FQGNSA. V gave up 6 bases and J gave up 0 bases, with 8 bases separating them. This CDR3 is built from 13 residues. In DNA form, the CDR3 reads TGTGCCAGCAGTATGAGAATGAACACTGAAGCTTTCTTT. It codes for CASSMRMNTEAFF.

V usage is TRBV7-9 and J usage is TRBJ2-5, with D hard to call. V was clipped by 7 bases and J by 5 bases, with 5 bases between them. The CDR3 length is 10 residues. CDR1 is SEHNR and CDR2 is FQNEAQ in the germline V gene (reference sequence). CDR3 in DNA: TGTGCCAGCATCGGGGAGACCCAGTACTTC. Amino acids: CASIGETQYF.

The CDR3 here is CASSLGDSSYEQYF. CDR3 bases: TGTGCCAGCAGCTTAGGGGACAGCTCCTACGAGCAGTACTTC. The J gene is TRBJ2-7, the V gene TRBV7-2; 7 nucleotides align to TRBD1. Germline loops: CDR1 SGHTA, CDR2 FQGNSA. The CDR3 extends over 14 amino acids. The V gene end was trimmed by 1 base and the J gene end by 0 bases; junction bases not matched to a gene: 0. Drawing the rest from reference TRBV7-2 and TRBJ2-7, the complete variable domain is GAGVSQSPSNKVTEKGKDVELRCDPISGHTALYWYRQSLGQGLEFLIYFQGNSAPDKSGLPSDRFSAERTGGSVSTLTIQRTQQEDSAVYLCASSLGDSSYEQYFGPGTRLTVT.

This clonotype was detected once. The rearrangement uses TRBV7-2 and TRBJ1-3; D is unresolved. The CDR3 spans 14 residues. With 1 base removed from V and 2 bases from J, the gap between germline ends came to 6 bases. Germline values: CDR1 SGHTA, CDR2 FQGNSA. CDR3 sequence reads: CASSLVKAGNTIYF. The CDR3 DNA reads TGTGCCAGCAGCTTAGTAAAAGCTGGAAACACCATATATTTT.

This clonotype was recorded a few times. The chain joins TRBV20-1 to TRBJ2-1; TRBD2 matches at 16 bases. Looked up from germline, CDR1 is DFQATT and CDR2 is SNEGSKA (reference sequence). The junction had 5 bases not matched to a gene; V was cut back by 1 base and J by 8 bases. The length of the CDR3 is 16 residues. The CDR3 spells CSARVGLAGGRHEQFF. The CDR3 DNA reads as TGCAGTGCTAGAGTGGGACTAGCGGGAGGGCGCCATGAGCAGTTCTTC.

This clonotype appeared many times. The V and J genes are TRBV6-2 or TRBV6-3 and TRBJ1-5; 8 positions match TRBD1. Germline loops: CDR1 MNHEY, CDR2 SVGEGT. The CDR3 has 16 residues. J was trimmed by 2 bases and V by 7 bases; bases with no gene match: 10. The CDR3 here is CASTPGTGNGNQPQHF. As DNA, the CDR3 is TGTGCCAGCACTCCCGGGACAGGTAACGGCAATCAGCCCCAGCATTTT.

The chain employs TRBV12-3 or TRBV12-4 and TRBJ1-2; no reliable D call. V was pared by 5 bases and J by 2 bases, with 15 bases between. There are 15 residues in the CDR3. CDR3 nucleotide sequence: TGTGCCAGCAGTACCAACCGGGCACCCAACTATGGCTACACCTTC. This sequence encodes CASSTNRAPNYGYTF.

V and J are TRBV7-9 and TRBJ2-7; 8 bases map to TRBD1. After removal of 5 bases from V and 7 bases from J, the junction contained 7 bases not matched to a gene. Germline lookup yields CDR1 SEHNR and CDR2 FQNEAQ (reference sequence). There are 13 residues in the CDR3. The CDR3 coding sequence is TGTGCCAGCAGCCATGGACAGGGTGATGAGCAGTACTTC. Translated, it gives CASSHGQGDEQYF.

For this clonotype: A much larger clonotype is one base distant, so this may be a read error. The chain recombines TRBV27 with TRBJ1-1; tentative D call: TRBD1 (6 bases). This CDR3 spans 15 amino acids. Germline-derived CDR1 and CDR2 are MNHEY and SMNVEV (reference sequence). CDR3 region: CASSLTGAQNTEALF. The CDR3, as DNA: TGTGCCAGCAGTTTAACGGGGGCTCAGAACACTGAAGCTTTATTT.

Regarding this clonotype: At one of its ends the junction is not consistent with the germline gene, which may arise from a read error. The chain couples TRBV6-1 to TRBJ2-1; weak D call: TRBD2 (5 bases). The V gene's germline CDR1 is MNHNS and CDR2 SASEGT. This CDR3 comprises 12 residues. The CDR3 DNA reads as TGTGCCAGCAGCCAGAGCCGAAATGAGCGGTCCTTC. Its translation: CASSQSRNERSF.

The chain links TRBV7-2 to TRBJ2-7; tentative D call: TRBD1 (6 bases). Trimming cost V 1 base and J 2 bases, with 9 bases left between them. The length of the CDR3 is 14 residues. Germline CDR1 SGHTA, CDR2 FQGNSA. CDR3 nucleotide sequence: TGTGCCAGCAGCTTAGTTGGACAGACCTACGAGCAGTACTTC. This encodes CASSLVGQTYEQYF. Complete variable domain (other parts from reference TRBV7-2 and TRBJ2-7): GAGVSQSPSNKVTEKGKDVELRCDPISGHTALYWYRQSLGQGLEFLIYFQGNSAPDKSGLPSDRFSAERTGGSVSTLTIQRTQQEDSAVYLCASSLVGQTYEQYFGPGTRLTVT.

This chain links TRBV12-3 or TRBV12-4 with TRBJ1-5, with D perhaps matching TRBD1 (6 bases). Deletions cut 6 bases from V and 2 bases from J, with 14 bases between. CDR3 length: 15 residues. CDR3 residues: CASRLTGGGNQPQHF. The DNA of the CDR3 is TGTGCCAGCAGGTTGACAGGCGGCGGCAATCAGCCCCAGCATTTT.

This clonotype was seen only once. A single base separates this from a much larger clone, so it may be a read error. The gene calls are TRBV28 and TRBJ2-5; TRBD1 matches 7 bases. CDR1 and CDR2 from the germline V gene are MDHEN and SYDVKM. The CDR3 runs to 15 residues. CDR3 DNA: TGTGTCAGCAGTTTAGAAGGAGGACAGGAAGAGACCCAGTACTTC. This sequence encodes CVSSLEGGQEETQYF. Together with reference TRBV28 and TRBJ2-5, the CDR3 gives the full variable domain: DVKVTQSSRYLVKRTGEKVFLECVQDMDHENMFWYRQDPGLGLRLIYFSYDVKMKEKGDIPEGYSVSREKKERFSLILESASTNQTSMYLCVSSLEGGQEETQYFGPGTRLLVL.